One T cell receptor beta chain is described in this entry. Its antigen remains unidentified. This sample was taken from a study of siplizumab effects on memory and regulatory T cells. Study-level results: Tregs that proliferated in siplizumab cultures did not have their suppressive function confirmed. Naive or memory phenotype was unassignable for roughly 80-97% of proliferating CD4+ or CD8+ clones. Naive T cells seemed more diverse than memory cells and seemed major alloresponse contributors.

TCRdb's copy holds only in-frame clones and misses some; the assay was immunoSEQ multiplex PCR. This table holds about 100,000 clones, 75% to 95% found once. The CDR3 length is 17 residues. V was pared by 2 bases and J by 4 bases, with 7 bases of the junction left unmatched. Sequences were obtained from CD4+ T cells sorted from blood. This sequence joins TRBV6-7 and TRBJ2-2; 10 bases fit TRBD1. TRBV6-7 is marked as an open reading frame, function uncertain. This TCR derives from a human donor in good health. CDR3 bases: TGTGCCAGCAGTTACGCGACAGGGGGCGTTATCACCGGGGAGCTGTTTTTT. Residues: CASSYATGGVITGELFF.